One sample yielded the 30 T cell receptor beta chains listed below, sequenced in a study of T cell changes during pregnancy in multiple sclerosis. Clones were read by immunoSEQ multiplex PCR, and TCRdb kept only the in-frame ones, dropping some. Here the sample spans some 37,000 clones, about 89% being singletons. Sequences were derived from CD8+ T cells from peripheral blood mononuclear cells, sampled in the third trimester of pregnancy. These receptor sequences come from a female donor with multiple sclerosis, enrolled in a pregnancy study.

The chain combines TRBV19 with TRBJ2-1, with 14 nucleotides matching TRBD2. This CDR3 spans 18 amino acids. V lost 9 bases, J lost 1 base, and 11 bases stayed unmatched. The germline CDR1 and CDR2 sequences are LNHDA and SQIVND (reference sequence). The CDR3 here is CARWPRGTSGGSYNEQFF. The CDR3 coding sequence is TGTGCCAGATGGCCCCGGGGGACTAGCGGGGGTTCCTACAATGAGCAGTTCTTC.

The V gene is TRBV9, the J gene TRBJ1-2; 9 nucleotides match TRBD1. The CDR3 is 15 amino acids. Per the germline V gene, CDR1 is SGDLS and CDR2 is YYNGEE. V shed 2 bases, J shed 6 bases, and the junction held 8 bases outside the gene matches. The CDR3 nucleotides read TGTGCCAGCAGCGTCTGGACAGGGGTGGGGAATGGCTACACCTTC. Its protein product is CASSVWTGVGNGYTF.

The V and J genes are TRBV30 and TRBJ1-1; 8 positions agree with TRBD1. The CDR3 sequence is 14 residues long. The junction had 9 bases not matched to a gene; V was cut back by 4 bases and J by 5 bases. Germline V gives CDR1 GTSNPN, CDR2 SVGIG (reference sequence). The CDR3: CAWNLQGVATEAFF. DNA of the CDR3: TGTGCCTGGAATCTACAGGGGGTAGCAACTGAAGCTTTCTTT.

The J gene is TRBJ2-1, the V gene TRBV6-6; 7 bases fit TRBD2. The junction had 12 bases not matched to a gene; V was cut back by 4 bases and J by 15 bases. The germline V gene has CDR1 MNHNY and CDR2 SVGAGI (reference sequence). This CDR3 spans 13 amino acids. CDR3 sequence: CASSFETSRIMFF. CDR3 in DNA: TGTGCCAGCAGTTTCGAGACTAGCCGAATTATGTTCTTC.

The V gene is TRBV5-1, the J gene TRBJ2-2, with 9 bases aligning to TRBD2. CDR1 and CDR2 from the germline V gene are SGHRS and YFSETQ. V shed 7 bases and J 1 base; nucleotides not matched to a gene: 8. The CDR3 is 16 amino acids. The CDR3 spells CASGGGAGLNTGELFF. CDR3 nucleotides: TGCGCCAGCGGCGGGGGGGCCGGATTGAACACCGGGGAGCTGTTTTTT.

The chain carries TRBV4-2 and TRBJ2-7, with 11 positions matching TRBD2. Germline CDR1 LGHNA, CDR2 YNFKEQ. V gave up 4 bases and J gave up 2 bases; unmatched junction bases: 4. This CDR3 has 15 amino acids. The CDR3 DNA sequence: TGTGCCAGCAGCCTCCGACTAGCGGGAACCTACGAGCAGTACTTC. It yields the protein CASSLRLAGTYEQYF.

Only a few counts were recorded for this clone. The V gene is TRBV7-9, the J gene TRBJ1-5; no firm D call. The CDR3 has 12 residues. The germline CDR1 and CDR2 sequences are SEHNR and FQNEAQ (reference sequence). The germline V and J ends were trimmed by 3 bases and 6 bases, with 6 bases remaining between them. CDR3 DNA sequence: TGTGCCAGCAGCTTTCTACGTCAGCCCCAGCATTTT. As protein: CASSFLRQPQHF.

This clone was seen just once. The chain has TRBV29-1 and TRBJ1-2; 9 bases align to TRBD1. The V gene end was trimmed by 3 bases and the J gene end by 5 bases; junction bases not matched to a gene: 4. Germline V CDR1 and CDR2: SQVTM, ANQGSEA. The CDR3 loop spans 13 amino acids. Here the CDR3 reads CSVDAGTGYGYTF. The CDR3 nucleotides read TGCAGCGTTGATGCCGGGACAGGGTATGGCTACACCTTC. The whole variable domain, remainder taken from reference TRBV29-1 and TRBJ1-2, is SAVISQKPSRDICQRGTSLTIQCQVDSQVTMMFWYRQQPGQSLTLIATANQGSEATYESGFVIDKFPISRPNLTFSTLTVSNMSPEDSSIYLCSVDAGTGYGYTFGSGTRLTVV.

The CDR3: CASSHNRGWDYGYTF. The CDR3 nucleotides read TGTGCCAGCAGTCACAACAGGGGTTGGGACTATGGCTACACCTTC. The chain combines TRBV27 with TRBJ1-2; 7 nucleotides agree with TRBD1. The length of the CDR3 is 15 residues. J lost 3 bases, V lost 5 bases, and 9 bases had no gene match. CDR1 MNHEY and CDR2 SMNVEV come from the germline V gene (reference sequence).

The table lists this clone with a count of one. The DNA of the CDR3 is TGTGCCAGCAACCAAAAGACAGGGCAAAACACTGAAGCTTTCTTT. Its protein product is CASNQKTGQNTEAFF. V and J are TRBV27 and TRBJ1-1; 7 bases align to TRBD1. This CDR3 contains 15 residues. V shed 7 bases and J 2 bases; nucleotides not matched to a gene: 10. The V gene's germline CDR1 is MNHEY and CDR2 SMNVEV (reference sequence).

The chain joins TRBV7-6 to TRBJ2-2; 10 bases map to TRBD1. There are 17 residues in the CDR3. CDR1 and CDR2 (germline): SGHVS, FNYEAQ. Unmatched junction bases numbered 8, after V lost 4 bases and J lost 3 bases. The CDR3 region has the DNA TGTGCCAGCAGCTCCCGACAGGGGGCTGGGTACACCGGGGAGCTGTTTTTT. It yields the protein CASSSRQGAGYTGELFF.

The chain combines TRBV2 with TRBJ2-1, with a tentative D call TRBD2 (6 bases). Germline V gene lookup returns CDR1 SNHLY and CDR2 FYNNEI. This CDR3 is built from 17 residues. V gave up 4 bases and J gave up 0 bases, with 16 bases separating them. Written as DNA, the CDR3 is TGTGCCAGCAGTGTTCCTAGCGCTACCAGCTCCTACAATGAGCAGTTCTTC. Its protein is CASSVPSATSSYNEQFF.

The V call is TRBV27, the J call TRBJ2-7; 7 nucleotides agree with TRBD1. After removal of 8 bases from V and 3 bases from J, the junction contained 10 bases not matched to a gene. CDR1 and CDR2 from the germline V gene are MNHEY and SMNVEV (reference sequence). The CDR3 is made up of 14 amino acids. The DNA for the CDR3 is TGTGCCAGCGGAAATTTGACAGGGTTCTACGAGCAGTACTTC. Protein sequence: CASGNLTGFYEQYF.

This chain connects TRBV30 to TRBJ1-2, with D uncertain. The CDR3 is 14 residues long. Germline CDR1 reads GTSNPN; CDR2 reads SVGIG (reference sequence). Trimming removed 2 bases at V and 4 bases at J, with 14 bases between. The CDR3: CAWSNGLIIYGYTF. CDR3 in DNA: TGTGCCTGGAGTAACGGACTGATCATCTATGGCTACACCTTC.

The rearrangement links TRBV27 to TRBJ1-2; 9 bases agree with TRBD1. CDR1 MNHEY and CDR2 SMNVEV come from the germline V gene (reference sequence). The CDR3 sequence is 17 residues long. After removal of 6 bases from V and 1 base from J, the junction contained 12 bases not matched to a gene. This chain's CDR3 is CASRNGGQGFGNYGYTF. For the CDR3, the DNA is TGTGCCAGCAGGAACGGGGGACAGGGATTTGGTAACTATGGCTACACCTTC.

The genes are TRBV6-1 and TRBJ2-1; 8 positions agree with TRBD2. Germline lookup yields CDR1 MNHNS and CDR2 SASEGT. V was clipped by 3 bases and J by 2 bases; unmatched bases: 9. This CDR3 spans 17 amino acids. CDR3 in DNA: TGTGCCAGCAGTGACAGCTTAGCGGGGCTCACCTACAATGAGCAGTTCTTC. Its translation is CASSDSLAGLTYNEQFF.

The V call is TRBV19, the J call TRBJ1-2, with 9 bases aligning to TRBD1. This CDR3 contains 15 residues. From germline, CDR1 is LNHDA and CDR2 SQIVND (reference sequence). The J segment lost 6 bases and the V segment lost 4 bases, leaving 9 bases of the junction unmatched. Written as DNA, the CDR3 is TGTGCCAGTAGTACCCTCCGGGACAGGGATGATGGCTACACCTTC. This codes for CASSTLRDRDDGYTF.

The chain couples TRBV25-1 to TRBJ1-2; D perhaps matches TRBD1 (6 bases). Per the germline V gene, CDR1 is MGHDK and CDR2 is SYGVNS. There are 13 residues in the CDR3. Trimming took off 9 bases at V and 8 bases at J, with 19 bases between the two ends. CDR3: CASGTGSAKGYTF. The CDR3 DNA sequence: TGTGCCAGTGGAACAGGGTCAGCGAAAGGCTACACCTTC.

The V gene is TRBV9, the J gene TRBJ2-7; possible D gene TRBD1, 6 bases. Germline V gives CDR1 SGDLS, CDR2 YYNGEE. The CDR3 loop spans 17 amino acids. V gave up 3 bases and J gave up 2 bases, with 21 bases separating them. The CDR3 DNA is TGTGCCAGCAGCGCTGAAAACCAGGGGCCCTCCCCCTACGAGCAGTACTTC. It yields the protein CASSAENQGPSPYEQYF.

The chain is built from TRBV7-6 and TRBJ1-4, with D perhaps matching TRBD1 (5 bases). The V gene's germline CDR1 is SGHVS and CDR2 FNYEAQ. The V end was cut by 1 base, the J end by 8 bases, with 17 bases between. The CDR3 is 16 residues long. The CDR3 sequence is CASSLEPGGRGEKLFF. CDR3 coding DNA: TGTGCCAGCAGCTTAGAACCGGGAGGACGGGGGGAAAAACTGTTTTTT.

In its sample, this clone is medium-sized. The V call is TRBV4-1, the J call TRBJ2-7; the match to TRBD1 covers 8 bases. The V and J ends lost 0 bases and 3 bases, in that order; junction bases with no gene match: 13. Germline V gene lookup returns CDR1 MGHRA and CDR2 YSYEKL. The CDR3 is 18 residues long. CDR3 sequence: CASSQDPGSGGFVYEQYF. The CDR3 nucleotides are TGCGCCAGCAGCCAAGACCCAGGGTCAGGGGGCTTCGTCTACGAGCAGTACTTC.

A remark on this clone: A read error may account for a junction end that differs from germline. This sequence joins TRBV5-1 and TRBJ2-7; TRBD1 is a possible D gene (5 bases). The length of the CDR3 is 13 residues. Germline assignment: CDR1 SGHRS and CDR2 YFSETQ. The CDR3 DNA reads TGCGCCAGCAGCAATCAAGACTGGGGCGAGTATTGTTTC. Residues: CASSNQDWGEYCF.

This clone is judged medium-sized. The chain has TRBV29-1 and TRBJ1-5, with 9 positions matching TRBD1. V trimming: 6 bases; J trimming: 0 bases; junction bases outside the gene matches: 6. CDR3 length: 15 amino acids. Germline V gene sequence: CDR1 SQVTM, CDR2 ANQGSEA. For the CDR3, the DNA is TGCAGCGTCGCCGAACAGGGGGCTAGCAATCAGCCCCAGCATTTT. Translated, it gives CSVAEQGASNQPQHF.

This clone was seen a handful of times. The chain recombines TRBV19 with TRBJ1-4; 7 bases match TRBD1. Looked up from germline, CDR1 is LNHDA and CDR2 is SQIVND (reference sequence). V dropped 6 bases and J dropped 6; count of bases not matched to a gene: 4. The CDR3 runs to 13 residues. This CDR3 is CASRGGWYEKLFF. The CDR3 DNA follows: TGTGCCAGTAGAGGGGGCTGGTATGAAAAACTGTTTTTT.

The chain couples TRBV29-1 to TRBJ2-1; D may be TRBD1 (5 bases). The germline V and J ends were trimmed by 6 bases and 1 base, with 10 bases remaining between them. Germline V gene sequence: CDR1 SQVTM, CDR2 ANQGSEA. The CDR3 has 13 residues. The CDR3 reads CSVGVASYNEQFF. The CDR3 region has the DNA TGCAGCGTAGGGGTTGCGTCCTACAATGAGCAGTTCTTC.

The V gene is TRBV30, the J gene TRBJ1-1, with D unclear. The CDR3 spans 15 residues. The V end was cut by 5 bases, the J end by 0 bases, with 16 bases between. Germline V gene lookup returns CDR1 GTSNPN and CDR2 SVGIG (reference sequence). Here the CDR3 DNA reads TGTGCCTGGCTCTTCCCCTTTAAAATGAACACTGAAGCTTTCTTT. This sequence encodes CAWLFPFKMNTEAFF.

This sequence joins TRBV27 and TRBJ2-1, with a tentative D call TRBD1 (6 bases). Trimming took 1 base from V and 5 from J, leaving 12 bases between them. This CDR3 region has 15 residues. Germline values: CDR1 MNHEY, CDR2 SMNVEV (reference sequence). In nucleotides, the CDR3 is TGTGCCAGCAGTTTATTCGTTGGACAGAACAATGAGCAGTTCTTC. It encodes CASSLFVGQNNEQFF.

The CDR3 nucleotides read TGTGCCAGTAGTATAGAACACGAATGGACAGATACGCAGTATTTT. This gives the protein CASSIEHEWTDTQYF. J is TRBJ2-3 and V is TRBV19; the D is unclear. The length of the CDR3 is 15 residues. Trimming removed 0 bases at V and 3 bases at J, with 10 bases between. The germline CDR1 and CDR2 sequences are LNHDA and SQIVND (reference sequence).

This chain uses TRBV29-1 with TRBJ2-5; 12 nucleotides agree with TRBD2. The CDR3 is 13 residues long. Germline assignment: CDR1 SQVTM and CDR2 ANQGSEA. After removal of 3 bases from V and 5 bases from J, the junction contained 1 base not matched to a gene. The CDR3 sequence is CSVDGLAGETQYF. The CDR3 DNA reads as TGCAGCGTTGATGGACTAGCGGGGGAGACCCAGTACTTC.

The CDR3 protein is CASSLGQGRGYTF. The CDR3 DNA reads as TGTGCCAGCAGCTTAGGTCAGGGAAGGGGCTACACCTTC. V usage is TRBV7-3 and J usage is TRBJ1-2; D might be TRBD1 (5 bases). The V end was cut by 2 bases, the J end by 8 bases, with 12 bases between. Germline CDR1 is SGHTA and CDR2 is FQGTGA. The CDR3 contains 13 residues.